A selection of T cell receptor beta chains follows, all from one sample in a study of graft-versus-host responses after intestinal transplantation. Sequencing was performed with immunoSEQ multiplex PCR; in TCRdb, only in-frame clones are kept and a portion is missing. Among about 59,000 clones, 94% were seen once, and the ten largest hold 0.38%. The antigens of these receptors remain unknown. The material sequenced was unstimulated CD4+ T cells sorted from spleen or lymph node cells, taken before transplant. The receptors here all came from a human donor who was the organ donor for an intestinal transplant. CDR3s include the opening cysteine and the closing phenylalanine or tryptophan.

v_gene	j_gene	CDR3aa
TRBV5-8	TRBJ2-3	CASSSGGGRTDTQYF
TRBV7-2	TRBJ1-2	CASSLYGTALANYGYTF
TRBV7-9	TRBJ1-6	CASSFGHAEPLRPLHF
TRBV7-9	TRBJ2-3	CASSLVQGRTDTQYF
TRBV19	TRBJ1-1	CASSIGQGGTEAFF
TRBV30	TRBJ1-5	CAWSYSNQPQHF
TRBV7-2	TRBJ2-1	CASSLEVVDEQFF
TRBV4-1	TRBJ2-3	CASSQQRGKTDTQYF
TRBV6-6	TRBJ1-4	CACRTGGGDEKLFF
TRBV6-6	TRBJ2-7	CASSYSKVTVYEQYF
TRBV27	TRBJ2-1	CASSSGGTAYNEQFF
TRBV4-2	TRBJ2-7	CASSPGSADSYEQYF
TRBV5-1	TRBJ1-2	CASSSGSTKSGYTF
TRBV2	TRBJ2-4	CASSVQGSSKNIQYF
TRBV7-2	TRBJ2-7	CASSSWTSGGARTYEQYF
TRBV7-2	TRBJ1-1	CASSLQGQNTEAFF
TRBV7-8	TRBJ2-1	CASSLKWGGIHNEQFF
TRBV15	TRBJ1-3	CATSRDTGEWNTIYF
TRBV2	TRBJ1-3	CASTLKGGRGGGNTIYF
TRBV6-1	TRBJ2-7	CASSPSSGGTYEQYF
TRBV7-3	TRBJ2-5	CASSLTGRGGETQYF
TRBV7-2	TRBJ2-3	CASSLRGGAIGTDTQYF
TRBV5-1	TRBJ2-2	CASSKGAATNTGELFF
TRBV5-1	TRBJ1-4	CASSLAAGVAEKLFF
TRBV14	TRBJ2-7	CASSQEAGQGTYEQYF
TRBV2	TRBJ2-2	CASSAQTGYTGELFF
TRBV7-2	TRBJ2-5	CASSTRETQYF
TRBV23-1	TRBJ1-2	CASSQQGYYGYTF
TRBV5-5	TRBJ2-1	CASNLLAGGRNEQFF
TRBV29-1	TRBJ2-7	CSVDLAGGYEQYF
TRBV5-1	TRBJ1-3	CASSLSTGFGNTIYF
TRBV15	TRBJ2-7	CATSREGTSPEQYF
TRBV5-4	TRBJ2-3	CASSAGLAGLEDTQYF
TRBV7-2	TRBJ2-3	CASSLDRARTDTQYF
TRBV7-2	TRBJ2-1	CASSLGPPIYNEQFF
TRBV19	TRBJ2-7	CATGTGSGEQYF
TRBV6-6	TRBJ2-3	CASSYTGQPDTQYF
TRBV2	TRBJ2-5	CASRRRLLAGGNQETQYF
TRBV10-3	TRBJ2-4	CAISQGVAKNIQYF
TRBV11-2	TRBJ2-5	CASSSIRSLQLRGTQYF
TRBV7-2	TRBJ1-2	CASSLGGDRYNYGYTF
TRBV6-5	TRBJ2-2	CLSINSDTGELFF
TRBV6-5	TRBJ2-5	CASSFTGNPQYF
TRBV5-3	TRBJ1-1	CARSPALIPGTEAFF
TRBV4-3	TRBJ2-7	CASSQDRDSSYEQYF
TRBV30	TRBJ2-3	CAWSPGLTDTQYF
TRBV6-5	TRBJ1-1	CASSRPPNTEAFF
TRBV14	TRBJ2-7	CASSHSGTGTYEQYF
TRBV29-1	TRBJ2-7	CSVETGKRYEQYF
TRBV9	TRBJ2-2	CASSQGGTGVAGELFF
TRBV5-4	TRBJ1-1	CASSPGQLRGTEAFF
TRBV4-1	TRBJ2-2	CASSQDITRGTGELFF
TRBV4-2	TRBJ1-2	CASSQDAQSQPYGYTF
TRBV11-1	TRBJ2-3	CASSSNPRGVTDTQYF
TRBV29-1	TRBJ2-5	CSVVGTGQLETQYF